This T cell receptor (beta chain) was sequenced for a study of cytomegalovirus exposure and HLA in healthy donors. The overall study: Tens of millions of unique TCRs from HLA-typed donors made up an early data release.

Germline V gives CDR1 MNHEY, CDR2 SMNVEV (reference sequence). V lost 5 bases to trimming and J lost 6 bases; unmatched junction nucleotides: 5. This CDR3 comprises 13 residues. The PCR used 60 Vbeta and 13 Jbeta primers. The data were produced by immunoSEQ multiplex PCR, yet TCRdb's version contains in-frame clones alone and is incomplete. The table shows 75,000 to 95,000 clones, with roughly 78% occurring only once. Overall study results and limits: Data from an earlier analysis indicated that most TCR beta V segments were productive either about 87% or about 30% of the time. Analyses of presence and absence presupposed an approximately uniform sequencing depth across donors.

This clone was seen a few times. Its specificity is unknown. This chain links TRBV27 with TRBJ2-7, with 9 bases identical to TRBD1. Specimen: PBMCs. The receptor's source is a male donor in good health and CMV-seropositive. The CDR3 DNA sequence: TGTGCCAGCAGTACACAGGGGGCTGGCGAGCAGTACTTC. This gives the protein CASSTQGAGEQYF.